This passage covers 21 T cell receptor beta chains from one sample sequenced in a study of memory CD4+ T cells and cytomegalovirus serostatus. TCRdb's table, derived via immunoSEQ multiplex PCR, lists solely in-frame clones and lacks some. The sample contains some 41,000 clones, about 82% of which appear only once. Single viable CD3+CD4+CD8-CD45RO+ cells were sorted as the memory CD4+ T cells. Sequenced input: memory CD4+ T cells from blood. These receptors came from an adult in good health and CMV-seronegative.

This chain connects TRBV5-6 to TRBJ2-5, with D hard to call. Between the trimmed V and J ends, which lost 1 base and 4 bases, there was a span of 11 bases. CDR3 length equals 14 residues. Germline lookup yields CDR1 SGHDT and CDR2 YYEEEE. The CDR3 reads CASSLSRLRETQYF. CDR3 DNA: TGTGCCAGCAGCTTGTCCAGGCTGCGAGAGACCCAGTACTTC.

This clone was seen just once. The chain uses TRBV19 and TRBJ1-1; D remains ambiguous. Germline V gene sequence: CDR1 LNHDA, CDR2 SQIVND (reference sequence). The V end lost 7 bases, the J end lost 1 base, and 13 bases lay between the germline ends. This CDR3 region has 14 residues. The CDR3: CASNPRRWNTEAFF. CDR3 coding DNA: TGTGCCAGTAACCCCCGGCGGTGGAACACTGAAGCTTTCTTT.

The rearrangement uses TRBV5-4 and TRBJ2-1, with TRBD2 matching 10 bases. This CDR3 region has 15 residues. Germline CDR1 SGHNT, CDR2 YYREEE (reference sequence). Unmatched junction bases numbered 5, after V lost 4 bases and J lost 4 bases. CDR3 amino acids: CASSDTSGNYNEQFF. In DNA form, the CDR3 reads TGTGCCAGCAGCGATACTAGCGGGAATTACAATGAGCAGTTCTTC.

The gene calls are TRBV5-1 and TRBJ2-5, with 7 bases that match TRBD1. CDR3 size: 13 residues. V lost 3 bases to trimming and J lost 3 bases; unmatched junction nucleotides: 2. CDR1 SGHRS and CDR2 YFSETQ come from the germline V gene. CDR3 loop: CASSSGTEETQYF. CDR3 nucleotide sequence: TGCGCCAGCAGCTCCGGGACAGAAGAGACCCAGTACTTC. The full variable domain, completed using reference TRBV5-1 and TRBJ2-5, is KAGVTQTPRYLIKTRGQQVTLSCSPISGHRSVSWYQQTPGQGLQFLFEYFSETQRNKGNFPGRFSGRQFSNSRSEMNVSTLELGDSALYLCASSSGTEETQYFGPGTRLLVL.

By share, this clone ranks as medium-sized. This rearrangement joins TRBV5-1 to TRBJ2-5; 9 bases match TRBD2. In germline, CDR1 is SGHRS, CDR2 YFSETQ. The J segment lost 1 base and the V segment lost 3 bases, leaving 1 base of the junction unmatched. This CDR3 is built from 14 residues. The chain's CDR3 is CASSSTSGQETQYF. CDR3 DNA sequence: TGCGCCAGCAGCTCGACTAGCGGCCAAGAGACCCAGTACTTC. Variable domain in full (rest from reference TRBV5-1 and TRBJ2-5): KAGVTQTPRYLIKTRGQQVTLSCSPISGHRSVSWYQQTPGQGLQFLFEYFSETQRNKGNFPGRFSGRQFSNSRSEMNVSTLELGDSALYLCASSSTSGQETQYFGPGTRLLVL.

The J gene is TRBJ2-7, the V gene TRBV28; D ambiguous. The CDR3 has 13 residues. Germline V CDR1 and CDR2: MDHEN, SYDVKM. With 4 bases removed from V and 4 bases from J, the gap between germline ends came to 11 bases. CDR3 in DNA: TGTGCCAGCAGTTCCGGTTCTTCATACGAGCAGTACTTC. This translates into CASSSGSSYEQYF.

The chain uses TRBV28 and TRBJ2-1, with D perhaps matching TRBD1 or TRBD2 (5 bases each). The ends were cut back, 8 bases at V and 2 bases at J, with 13 bases in the middle. This CDR3 is 14 amino acids long. CDR1 and CDR2 (germline): MDHEN, SYDVKM. The CDR3 DNA is TGTGCCAGCGCTAGGGGAGACGCCTACAATGAGCAGTTCTTC. Translation gives CASARGDAYNEQFF.

The chain uses TRBV5-1 and TRBJ1-1, with TRBD1 as a possible D gene (5 bases). CDR1 and CDR2 (germline): SGHRS, YFSETQ. The V end lost 4 bases, the J end lost 3 bases, and 10 bases lay between the germline ends. The length of the CDR3 is 13 residues. The CDR3 sequence is CASSPEGHTEAFF. CDR3 bases: TGCGCCAGCAGCCCGGAGGGGCACACTGAAGCTTTCTTT.

The genes are TRBV19 and TRBJ1-4, with 10 bases aligning to TRBD1. After removal of 6 bases from V and 6 bases from J, the junction contained 13 bases not matched to a gene. Germline CDR1 is LNHDA and CDR2 is SQIVND (reference sequence). This CDR3 is built from 17 residues. The CDR3 region has the DNA TGTGCCAGTAGCCGCTTGGGAACCGGGACAGGGGATGAAAAACTGTTTTTT. Its translation is CASSRLGTGTGDEKLFF.

The rearrangement uses TRBV2 and TRBJ1-1; D might be TRBD1 (5 bases). Trimming removed 6 bases at V and 4 bases at J, with 18 bases between. The germline V gene has CDR1 SNHLY and CDR2 FYNNEI. The CDR3 has 15 residues. The CDR3 region is CASRGGDGWGTEAFF. Here the CDR3 DNA reads TGTGCCAGCAGGGGAGGGGACGGCTGGGGCACTGAAGCTTTCTTT.

The rearrangement uses TRBV5-1 and TRBJ2-1; 9 nucleotides align to TRBD2. V lost 3 bases, J lost 0 bases, and 10 bases stayed unmatched. Germline CDR1 is SGHRS and CDR2 is YFSETQ. The CDR3 covers 18 residues. DNA of the CDR3: TGCGCCAGCAGCTCCCTTACGACTAGCGGTAGCTCCTACAATGAGCAGTTCTTC. This sequence encodes CASSSLTTSGSSYNEQFF.

This chain connects TRBV11-1 to TRBJ2-3, with 8 bases that match TRBD1. V lost 1 base and J lost 3; bases outside the gene matches: 6. Germline assignment: CDR1 SGHAT and CDR2 FQDESV (reference sequence). The CDR3 is 16 residues long. The CDR3 bases are TGTGCCAGCAGCTTAGAAGGACAGGGTGGAACAGATACGCAGTATTTT. Translating gives CASSLEGQGGTDTQYF.

V and J are TRBV12-5 and TRBJ2-2; unclear D gene. The CDR3 extends over 12 amino acids. V was trimmed by 5 bases and J by 10 bases, leaving 11 bases between them. Germline CDR1 LGHNT, CDR2 FRNRAP. CDR3 protein: CASGLDLTELFF. DNA for the CDR3: TGTGCTAGTGGTCTAGACCTGACGGAGCTGTTTTTT.

This clone showed up just once. This sequence joins TRBV5-1 and TRBJ1-2, with 11 bases matching TRBD1. V was clipped by 4 bases and J by 8 bases; unmatched bases: 7. This CDR3 region has 14 residues. Germline values: CDR1 SGHRS, CDR2 YFSETQ. CDR3 sequence: CASSTDGTGGGYTF. CDR3 nucleotide sequence: TGCGCCAGCAGCACAGACGGGACAGGGGGAGGCTACACCTTC.

V gene TRBV18 combines with J gene TRBJ2-7, with 7 nucleotides matching TRBD1. The trim removed 5 bases at V and 6 bases at J, leaving 10 bases unmatched. The CDR3 runs 14 residues. CDR1 is KGHSH, CDR2 LQKENI, per germline. This CDR3 reads CASSISGTVREQYF. DNA of the CDR3: TGTGCCAGCTCAATTTCCGGGACAGTGCGCGAGCAGTACTTC.

The rearrangement uses TRBV2 and TRBJ1-1, with D unresolved. The CDR3 has 14 residues. Per germline, CDR1 SNHLY and CDR2 FYNNEI. The V gene lost 4 bases and the J gene lost 3 bases, with 12 bases spanning the gap. The CDR3 sequence is CASSVRRADTEAFF. The DNA for the CDR3 is TGTGCCAGCAGTGTTCGGAGGGCTGACACTGAAGCTTTCTTT.

The chain combines TRBV4-3 with TRBJ2-7; D remains ambiguous. Germline V gene lookup returns CDR1 LGHNA and CDR2 YSLEER. V was clipped by 0 bases and J by 4 bases, with 13 bases between them. The CDR3 totals 15 residues. The CDR3: CASSQDIGWGYEQYF. The CDR3 DNA follows: TGCGCCAGCAGCCAAGATATAGGGTGGGGTTACGAGCAGTACTTC.

V usage is TRBV7-9 and J usage is TRBJ2-6; D gene ambiguous. V lost 11 bases to trimming and J lost 0 bases, with 11 bases between them. Looked up from germline, CDR1 is SEHNR and CDR2 is FQNEAQ (reference sequence). The CDR3 is 14 residues long. The DNA for the CDR3 is TGTGCCCGAGAGAGGATCTCTGGGGCCAACGTCCTGACTTTC. Encoded protein: CARERISGANVLTF.

A single count supports this clone. The J gene is TRBJ1-1, the V gene TRBV6-5, with D possibly TRBD1 on 5 matching bases. The germline V gene encodes CDR1 MNHEY and CDR2 SVGAGI. V gave up 2 bases and J gave up 3 bases, with 13 bases separating them. The CDR3 loop spans 15 amino acids. The CDR3 bases are TGTGCCAGCAGTTACCGCCGGGACCCAGACACTGAAGCTTTCTTT. Its protein product is CASSYRRDPDTEAFF.

J is TRBJ2-2 and V is TRBV5-8, with D perhaps matching TRBD1 (6 bases). The CDR3 totals 16 residues. Germline CDR1 SGHTS, CDR2 YDEGEE. V was pared by 0 bases and J by 5 bases, with 14 bases between. CDR3 in DNA: TGTGCCAGCAGCTTGGGAATGGAAGGGGGAACCGGGGAGCTGTTTTTT. Residues: CASSLGMEGGTGELFF.

The CDR3 reads CASSFGQAYEQYF. DNA of the CDR3: TGTGCCAGCAGCTTTGGACAGGCCTACGAGCAGTACTTC. The chain combines TRBV5-4 with TRBJ2-7, with TRBD1 matching 7 bases. The trim removed 2 bases at V and 2 bases at J, leaving 1 base unmatched. The CDR3 runs to 13 residues. Germline lookup yields CDR1 SGHNT and CDR2 YYREEE (reference sequence).